The 9 T cell receptor beta chains given below trace back to one sample, sequenced in a study of vaccination effects on CD4 cells after COVID-19. Libraries were prepared by immunoSEQ multiplex PCR; TCRdb keeps only in-frame clonotypes and omits some of them. Of roughly 45,000 clones listed, approximately 70% are singletons. Ahead of sequencing, the ViraFEST assay grew antigen-specific CD4+ T cells using viral peptide pools. Subsequent to approximately 11 days of culture, CD4+ T cells were isolated. Convalescent patients had PCR-confirmed SARS-CoV-2 infection between March and December 2020. For these receptors, no antigen is known. Material: CD4+ T cells from PBMCs cultured with a peptide pool, obtained before COVID-19 vaccination. Receptor source: a human donor who had a prior SARS-CoV-2 infection.

This chain links TRBV24-1 with TRBJ2-5, with TRBD1 matching over 11 bases. There are 17 residues in the CDR3. With V trimmed by 4 bases and J by 0 bases, 6 bases remained unmatched. Germline V gene data show CDR1 as KGHDR and CDR2 as SFDVKD. The CDR3 sequence: CATSEGQGEPNQETQYF. The CDR3, as DNA: TGTGCCACCAGTGAGGGACAGGGGGAGCCGAACCAAGAGACCCAGTACTTC.

V and J are TRBV11-1 and TRBJ2-1; 7 bases fit TRBD2. Germline CDR1 reads SGHAT; CDR2 reads FQDESV (reference sequence). V shed 2 bases and J 2 bases; nucleotides not matched to a gene: 3. The CDR3 extends over 15 amino acids. In nucleotides, the CDR3 is TGTGCCAGCAGCTTAAATGCGGGAGCCTACAATGAGCAGTTCTTC. It yields the protein CASSLNAGAYNEQFF.

The V and J genes are TRBV9 and TRBJ2-1; 7 bases are a match to TRBD2. The junction had 9 bases not matched to a gene; V was cut back by 0 bases and J by 0 bases. Germline CDR1 SGDLS, CDR2 YYNGEE. CDR3 size: 18 residues. The chain's CDR3 is CASSVAGGLDSSYNEQFF. The CDR3 coding sequence is TGTGCCAGCAGCGTAGCGGGGGGATTGGATAGCTCCTACAATGAGCAGTTCTTC.

This clone occurred a few times. The CDR3 spells CASSRTSGTDTQYF. For the CDR3, the DNA is TGTGCCAGCAGCCGGACTAGCGGCACAGATACGCAGTATTTT. The V and J genes are TRBV6-1 and TRBJ2-3, with 9 bases fitting TRBD2. The junction had 2 bases not matched to a gene; V was cut back by 6 bases and J by 1 base. The CDR3 consists of 14 residues. The germline V gene encodes CDR1 MNHNS and CDR2 SASEGT.

This clone was found many times. The chain uses TRBV6-5 and TRBJ1-1, with D perhaps matching TRBD1 (6 bases). This CDR3 is built from 13 residues. The V and J ends lost 5 bases and 4 bases respectively, with 11 bases between them. Germline lookup yields CDR1 MNHEY and CDR2 SVGAGI. The CDR3 protein is CASSTGPVTEAFF. CDR3 nucleotide sequence: TGTGCCAGCAGTACAGGGCCTGTCACTGAAGCTTTCTTT.

This clone has more than one count but fewer than ten. Written as DNA, the CDR3 is TGTGCCTGGAGTGCGCACGTTATGAGTGAAGACGAGCAGTACTTC. This gives the protein CAWSAHVMSEDEQYF. The V gene is TRBV30, the J gene TRBJ2-7; D gene uncertain. This CDR3 spans 15 amino acids. Germline V CDR1 and CDR2: GTSNPN, SVGIG (reference sequence). Trimming stripped 1 base from V and 5 bases from J, with 18 bases between.

The J gene is TRBJ1-2, the V gene TRBV2; D is ambiguous. Germline V gene sequence: CDR1 SNHLY, CDR2 FYNNEI. The germline V and J ends were trimmed by 3 bases and 4 bases, with 9 bases remaining between them. The CDR3 is 13 amino acids. CDR3 loop: CASSDEVPYGYTF. In nucleotides, the CDR3 is TGTGCCAGCAGTGACGAGGTACCCTATGGCTACACCTTC.

The genes are TRBV5-1 and TRBJ1-4; D perhaps matches TRBD1 (5 bases). The CDR3 totals 16 residues. Between the trimmed V and J ends, which lost 0 bases and 8 bases, there was a span of 17 bases. CDR1 is SGHRS and CDR2 is YFSETQ in the germline V gene. The CDR3 is CASSLGPGPISEKLFF. The CDR3 nucleotides read TGCGCCAGCAGCTTGGGCCCGGGACCGATATCCGAAAAACTGTTTTTT.

Here the CDR3 DNA reads TGTGCCAGCAGCTTTGTAAGGGGGCTTGGAAACACCATATATTTT. Amino acids: CASSFVRGLGNTIYF. J is TRBJ1-3 and V is TRBV7-2; 7 bases are a match to TRBD1. The V gene end was trimmed by 3 bases and the J gene end by 3 bases; junction bases not matched to a gene: 5. This CDR3 is built from 15 residues. The V gene's germline CDR1 is SGHTA and CDR2 FQGNSA.